This T cell receptor (beta chain) was observed in a study of OX40 agonist ivuxolimab in advanced cancers. Trimming shortened V by 4 bases and J by 7 bases, and 14 bases separated the two germline ends. This CDR3 has 14 residues. CDR1 is LNHNV and CDR2 is YYDKDF in the germline V gene (reference sequence). Method: immunoSEQ multiplex PCR; TCRdb's copy keeps in-frame clones and lacks some. The table has about 40,000 clones, around 88% seen once. This TCR was sampled from an adult with an advanced solid tumor such as melanoma, head and neck, liver or kidney cancer. The sample consisted of CD4+ or CD8+ T cells sorted from blood, taken in a trial of the OX40 agonist ivuxolimab. This rearrangement joins TRBV15 to TRBJ2-4; no firm D call. In DNA form, the CDR3 reads TGTGCCACCAGCAATAATAGAGCGATGAACATTCAGTACTTC. This codes for CATSNNRAMNIQYF.